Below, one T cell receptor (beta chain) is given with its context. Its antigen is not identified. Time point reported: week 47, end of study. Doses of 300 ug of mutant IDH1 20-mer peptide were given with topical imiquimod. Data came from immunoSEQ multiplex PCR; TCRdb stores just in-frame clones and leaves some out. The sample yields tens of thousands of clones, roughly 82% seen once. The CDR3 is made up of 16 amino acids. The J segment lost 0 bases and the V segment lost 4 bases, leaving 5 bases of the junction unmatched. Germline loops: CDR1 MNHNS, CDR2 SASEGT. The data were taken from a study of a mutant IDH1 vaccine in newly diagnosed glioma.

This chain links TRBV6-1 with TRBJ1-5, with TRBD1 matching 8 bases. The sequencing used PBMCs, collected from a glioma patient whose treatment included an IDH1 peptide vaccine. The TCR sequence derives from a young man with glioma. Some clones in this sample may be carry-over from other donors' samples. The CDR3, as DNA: TGTGCCAGCAGTGCCACAGGGGGTTATAGCAATCAGCCCCAGCATTTT. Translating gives CASSATGGYSNQPQHF.